The 8 T cell receptor beta chains below were found in one sample sequenced in a study of cytomegalovirus exposure and HLA in healthy donors. Method: immunoSEQ multiplex PCR; TCRdb's copy keeps in-frame clones and lacks some. Among about 73,000 clones listed, approximately 90% were seen once. The sample taken for sequencing was PBMCs. All receptors derive from a woman younger than 30 in good health and CMV-seropositive.

This chain joins TRBV28 and TRBJ2-7, with TRBD2 matching over 7 bases. The V and J ends lost 6 bases and 0 bases, in that order; junction bases with no gene match: 8. The CDR3 consists of 15 residues. The germline V gene encodes CDR1 MDHEN and CDR2 SYDVKM. The CDR3 reads CASRSWEGRSYEQYF. The CDR3 DNA follows: TGTGCCAGCAGATCATGGGAGGGGCGCTCCTACGAGCAGTACTTC. The complete variable domain, with remaining parts taken from reference TRBV28 and TRBJ2-7, reads DVKVTQSSRYLVKRTGEKVFLECVQDMDHENMFWYRQDPGLGLRLIYFSYDVKMKEKGDIPEGYSVSREKKERFSLILESASTNQTSMYLCASRSWEGRSYEQYFGPGTRLTVT.

The rearrangement joins TRBV15 to TRBJ2-1; the D gene is possibly TRBD2 (6 bases). V dropped 0 bases and J dropped 4 bases, with 16 bases sitting between them. Germline V gene data show CDR1 as LNHNV and CDR2 as YYDKDF (reference sequence). The CDR3 spans 17 residues. The CDR3 sequence is CATSRDTSSPIYNEQFF. As DNA, the CDR3 is TGTGCCACCAGCAGAGATACTAGCTCCCCTATATACAATGAGCAGTTCTTC.

This sequence joins TRBV7-8 and TRBJ2-1; 7 nucleotides agree with TRBD1. The trim removed 1 base at V and 4 bases at J, leaving 7 bases unmatched. The CDR3 extends over 16 amino acids. Germline V gives CDR1 SGHVS, CDR2 FQNEAQ. The CDR3: CASSLDRDRPYNEQFF. The CDR3 coding sequence is TGTGCCAGCAGCTTAGACAGGGACAGACCTTACAATGAGCAGTTCTTC.

The chain carries TRBV9 and TRBJ2-3, with D tentatively TRBD2 (6 bases). Germline V lookup: CDR1 SGDLS, CDR2 YYNGEE. The CDR3 is made up of 15 amino acids. Between the trimmed V and J ends, which lost 4 bases and 6 bases, there was a span of 18 bases. The CDR3 region has the DNA TGTGCCAGCAGCCTGAGGCGGGACGGGACCGATACGCAGTATTTT. This gives the protein CASSLRRDGTDTQYF.

The genes are TRBV28 and TRBJ2-7, with 8 nucleotides matching TRBD1. The trim removed 7 bases at V and 5 bases at J, leaving 7 bases unmatched. CDR1 and CDR2 from the germline V gene are MDHEN and SYDVKM. This CDR3 has 13 amino acids. The CDR3 protein is CASTRTGRHEQYF. For the CDR3, the DNA is TGTGCCAGCACGAGGACAGGGCGACACGAGCAGTACTTC.

The chain carries TRBV7-9 and TRBJ2-2; 7 bases line up with TRBD1. Germline CDR1 SEHNR, CDR2 FQNEAQ (reference sequence). The CDR3 is made up of 15 amino acids. V gave up 5 bases and J gave up 1 base; unmatched junction bases: 4. CDR3 DNA: TGTGCCAGCAGCCCGGGACAGATGAACACCGGGGAGCTGTTTTTT. It translates to CASSPGQMNTGELFF.

J is TRBJ2-5 and V is TRBV10-3; 11 bases fit TRBD2. Germline assignment: CDR1 ENHRY and CDR2 SYGVKD. The V and J ends lost 5 bases and 2 bases, in that order; junction bases with no gene match: 7. This CDR3 is built from 16 residues. The CDR3 is CAISTGTSGYQETQYF. CDR3 coding DNA: TGTGCCATCAGTACAGGGACTAGCGGCTATCAAGAGACCCAGTACTTC.

The V and J genes are TRBV2 and TRBJ2-1, with TRBD1 as a possible D gene (5 bases). Trimming removed 3 bases at V and 0 bases at J, with 18 bases between. CDR3 length equals 18 residues. Germline assignment: CDR1 SNHLY and CDR2 FYNNEI. The CDR3 DNA is TGTGCCAGCAGTGATTCAGGGCGTAAATGGAGCTCCTACAATGAGCAGTTCTTC. Its protein is CASSDSGRKWSSYNEQFF.